A selection of T cell receptor beta chains follows, all from one sample in a study of type 1 regulatory T cells. These TCRs are of unknown antigen specificity. TCRdb reanalysed the reads using MiXCR and keeps one entry per CDR3 protein. The sample consists of fewer than 80,000 distinct CDR3 sequences, around 21% of them appearing once. The specimen was cultured type 1 regulatory T (Tr1) cells, either the whole culture or a sorted fraction (not recorded which). These TCRs come from a human donor in good health. Each CDR3 is given with its conserved first and last residue. Fields, in order: J gene, D gene, V gene, clone size, CDR3 protein, CDR3 DNA. D genes are given only for firm matches. Where a row states a size, it is once, few, many or the class of an expanded clone; other rows omit it.

j_gene: TRBJ1-5; d_gene: .; v_gene: TRBV30; abundance: few; CDR3aa: CAWSEGLEQPQHF; CDR3nt: TGTGCCTGGAGTGAGGGACTTGAGCAGCCCCAGCATTTT
j_gene: TRBJ2-3; d_gene: TRBD2; v_gene: TRBV25-1; abundance: few; CDR3aa: CASRASGRAMDTQYF; CDR3nt: TGTGCCAGCAGGGCTAGCGGGAGAGCCATGGATACGCAGTATTTT
j_gene: TRBJ1-4; d_gene: .; v_gene: TRBV5-1; abundance: .; CDR3aa: CASSWGDRTNEKLFF; CDR3nt: TGCGCCAGCAGCTGGGGGGACCGAACTAATGAAAAACTGTTTTTT
j_gene: TRBJ2-3; d_gene: .; v_gene: TRBV5-1; abundance: .; CDR3aa: CASSLSGPEADTQYF; CDR3nt: TGCGCCAGCAGCTTGTCGGGACCGGAAGCAGATACGCAGTATTTT
j_gene: TRBJ2-1; d_gene: .; v_gene: TRBV29-1; abundance: many; CDR3aa: CSVATNNEQFF; CDR3nt: TGCAGCGTCGCAACAAACAATGAGCAGTTCTTC
j_gene: TRBJ2-2; d_gene: .; v_gene: TRBV4-2; abundance: many; CDR3aa: CASRVGTSVFF; CDR3nt: TGTGCCAGCAGAGTGGGGACCTCCGTGTTTTTT
j_gene: TRBJ1-4; d_gene: .; v_gene: TRBV30; abundance: .; CDR3aa: CAWTGSRGEKLFF; CDR3nt: TGTGCCTGGACAGGGTCAAGGGGTGAAAAACTGTTTTTT
j_gene: TRBJ2-5; d_gene: TRBD2; v_gene: TRBV20-1; abundance: .; CDR3aa: CSALKGGRARETQYF; CDR3nt: TGCAGTGCCCTCAAGGGAGGGAGGGCCCGAGAGACCCAGTACTTC
j_gene: TRBJ2-1; d_gene: TRBD2; v_gene: TRBV27; abundance: .; CDR3aa: CASTSSGTSYNEQFF; CDR3nt: TGTGCCAGCACCTCTAGCGGGACCTCCTACAATGAGCAGTTCTTC
j_gene: TRBJ1-5; d_gene: .; v_gene: TRBV7-2; abundance: few; CDR3aa: CASSPRQDQPQHF; CDR3nt: TGTGCCAGCAGCCCACGGCAGGATCAGCCCCAGCATTTT
j_gene: TRBJ2-6; d_gene: .; v_gene: TRBV30; abundance: few; CDR3aa: CAWRNSGANVLTF; CDR3nt: TGTGCCTGGAGGAATTCTGGGGCCAACGTCCTGACTTTC
j_gene: TRBJ2-1; d_gene: TRBD2; v_gene: TRBV7-9; abundance: few; CDR3aa: CASRIPGLAGGTYNEQFF; CDR3nt: TGTGCCAGCAGGATCCCGGGACTAGCGGGAGGTACCTACAATGAGCAGTTCTTC
j_gene: TRBJ2-3; d_gene: TRBD1; v_gene: TRBV12-3/TRBV12-4; abundance: .; CDR3aa: CASTDNRGSDTQYF; CDR3nt: TGTGCCAGCACCGATAACAGGGGTTCAGATACGCAGTATTTT
j_gene: TRBJ2-2; d_gene: TRBD2; v_gene: TRBV10-3; abundance: few; CDR3aa: CAIKRGSGGSANTGELFF; CDR3nt: TGTGCCATCAAGAGAGGTAGCGGGGGTTCCGCGAACACCGGGGAGCTGTTTTTT
j_gene: TRBJ1-1; d_gene: .; v_gene: TRBV5-1; abundance: .; CDR3aa: CASSLGRNTEAFF; CDR3nt: TGCGCCAGCAGCTTAGGCAGGAACACTGAAGCTTTCTTT
j_gene: TRBJ2-2; d_gene: TRBD1; v_gene: TRBV6-5; abundance: .; CDR3aa: CASSYSILMVQGQANTGELFF; CDR3nt: TGTGCCAGCAGTTACTCGATTCTGATGGTACAGGGGCAGGCGAACACCGGGGAGCTGTTTTTT
j_gene: TRBJ1-5; d_gene: .; v_gene: TRBV12-3/TRBV12-4; abundance: few; CDR3aa: CASSFPGRQPQHF; CDR3nt: TGTGCCAGCAGTTTTCCAGGGAGACAGCCCCAGCATTTT
j_gene: TRBJ1-2; d_gene: TRBD1; v_gene: TRBV19; abundance: .; CDR3aa: CASTGTGAYYGYTF; CDR3nt: TGTGCCAGTACCGGGACAGGGGCCTACTATGGCTACACCTTC
j_gene: TRBJ2-3; d_gene: TRBD1; v_gene: TRBV27; abundance: many; CDR3aa: CASSVGGHTQYF; CDR3nt: TGTGCCAGCAGCGTAGGGGGCCATACGCAGTATTTT
j_gene: TRBJ2-1; d_gene: TRBD2; v_gene: TRBV27; abundance: few; CDR3aa: CASSPYSGATGEQFF; CDR3nt: TGTGCCAGCAGTCCTTATAGCGGGGCCACAGGTGAGCAGTTCTTC
j_gene: TRBJ1-3; d_gene: .; v_gene: TRBV7-9; abundance: .; CDR3aa: CASSRAAGNTIYF; CDR3nt: TGTGCCAGCAGCCGGGCGGCCGGAAACACCATATATTTT
j_gene: TRBJ2-3; d_gene: .; v_gene: TRBV10-3; abundance: .; CDR3aa: CAISEPGYTQYF; CDR3nt: TGTGCCATCAGTGAGCCGGGGTATACGCAGTATTTT
j_gene: TRBJ1-6; d_gene: .; v_gene: TRBV27; abundance: .; CDR3aa: CASTERGSYNSPLHF; CDR3nt: TGTGCCAGCACCGAGAGGGGTTCCTATAATTCACCCCTCCACTTT
j_gene: TRBJ2-1; d_gene: .; v_gene: TRBV3-1; abundance: few; CDR3aa: CASTLRGSRGEQFF; CDR3nt: TGTGCCAGCACCCTAAGAGGGAGTCGCGGTGAGCAGTTCTTC
j_gene: TRBJ1-4; d_gene: .; v_gene: TRBV9; abundance: few; CDR3aa: CASSASMREEKLFF; CDR3nt: TGTGCCAGCAGCGCCTCCATGAGAGAGGAAAAACTGTTTTTT
j_gene: TRBJ1-1; d_gene: .; v_gene: TRBV7-9; abundance: few; CDR3aa: CASSLVIWGRNTEAFF; CDR3nt: TGTGCCAGCAGCTTAGTTATCTGGGGACGGAACACTGAAGCTTTCTTT
j_gene: TRBJ2-1; d_gene: TRBD2; v_gene: TRBV14; abundance: .; CDR3aa: CASSQDWGTKQFF; CDR3nt: TGTGCCAGCAGCCAAGATTGGGGGACTAAGCAGTTCTTC
j_gene: TRBJ1-1; d_gene: TRBD1; v_gene: TRBV30; abundance: .; CDR3aa: CAWARGGTEAFF; CDR3nt: TGTGCCTGGGCCAGGGGGGGCACTGAAGCTTTCTTT
j_gene: TRBJ2-3; d_gene: .; v_gene: TRBV7-2; abundance: .; CDR3aa: CASSSEVGAYRSQYF; CDR3nt: TGTGCCAGCAGCTCCGAGGTGGGGGCTTACAGGTCGCAGTATTTT
j_gene: TRBJ2-7; d_gene: .; v_gene: TRBV10-3; abundance: .; CDR3aa: CAISELAYEQYF; CDR3nt: TGTGCCATCAGTGAGCTTGCCTACGAGCAGTACTTC
j_gene: TRBJ2-3; d_gene: TRBD2; v_gene: TRBV7-2; abundance: .; CDR3aa: CASREGLSTDTQYF; CDR3nt: TGTGCCAGCCGGGAGGGACTGAGCACAGATACGCAGTATTTT
j_gene: TRBJ2-5; d_gene: .; v_gene: TRBV29-1; abundance: .; CDR3aa: CSVEGQGETQYF; CDR3nt: TGCAGCGTTGAAGGCCAGGGAGAGACCCAGTACTTC
j_gene: TRBJ2-7; d_gene: TRBD2; v_gene: TRBV5-1; abundance: many; CDR3aa: CASSPRPSGSSYEQYF; CDR3nt: TGCGCCAGCAGCCCACGACCTAGCGGGAGCTCCTACGAGCAGTACTTC
j_gene: TRBJ2-6; d_gene: .; v_gene: TRBV11-1; abundance: .; CDR3aa: CASSLGLPGANVLTF; CDR3nt: TGTGCCAGCAGCTTAGGTTTGCCTGGGGCCAACGTCCTGACTTTC
j_gene: TRBJ2-1; d_gene: TRBD2; v_gene: TRBV7-9; abundance: few; CDR3aa: CASSLITSGRNNEQFF; CDR3nt: TGTGCCAGCAGCTTAATTACTAGCGGGAGAAACAATGAGCAGTTCTTC
j_gene: TRBJ2-5; d_gene: .; v_gene: TRBV19; abundance: many; CDR3aa: CASRRGDKQETQYF; CDR3nt: TGTGCCAGTCGGAGAGGGGATAAGCAAGAGACCCAGTACTTC
j_gene: TRBJ1-2; d_gene: .; v_gene: TRBV27; abundance: few; CDR3aa: CASSLSVQRDGYTF; CDR3nt: TGTGCCAGCAGTTTATCGGTCCAGAGAGATGGCTACACCTTC
j_gene: TRBJ2-1; d_gene: .; v_gene: TRBV14; abundance: .; CDR3aa: CASSQARVGEQFF; CDR3nt: TGTGCCAGCAGCCAAGCTCGGGTAGGTGAGCAGTTCTTC
j_gene: TRBJ2-7; d_gene: .; v_gene: TRBV30; abundance: few; CDR3aa: CASRFPWSEQYF; CDR3nt: TGTGCCTCAAGATTTCCCTGGAGCGAGCAGTACTTC
j_gene: TRBJ2-4; d_gene: .; v_gene: TRBV20-1; abundance: few; CDR3aa: CSALPPAVAKNIQYF; CDR3nt: TGCAGTGCTCTGCCCCCAGCGGTAGCCAAAAACATTCAGTACTTC
j_gene: TRBJ2-7; d_gene: .; v_gene: TRBV15; abundance: many; CDR3aa: CATSPRVLSEQYF; CDR3nt: TGTGCCACCAGCCCAAGAGTTCTGTCCGAGCAGTACTTC
j_gene: TRBJ2-7; d_gene: TRBD1; v_gene: TRBV6-1; abundance: .; CDR3aa: CASSELRGRGEQYF; CDR3nt: TGTGCCAGCAGTGAACTAAGGGGGCGAGGCGAGCAGTACTTC
j_gene: TRBJ2-5; d_gene: .; v_gene: TRBV5-1; abundance: .; CDR3aa: CASSLDRRETQYF; CDR3nt: TGCGCCAGCAGCTTGGACCGGAGAGAGACCCAGTACTTC
j_gene: TRBJ2-6; d_gene: TRBD1; v_gene: TRBV20-1; abundance: few; CDR3aa: CSARVPPRDRGLWGANVLTF; CDR3nt: TGCAGTGCTAGAGTCCCCCCTAGGGACAGGGGCCTATGGGGGGCCAACGTCCTGACTTTC
j_gene: TRBJ2-7; d_gene: .; v_gene: TRBV7-2; abundance: few; CDR3aa: CASSLSPYEQYF; CDR3nt: TGTGCCAGCAGCTTATCGCCCTACGAGCAGTACTTC
j_gene: TRBJ2-5; d_gene: TRBD2; v_gene: TRBV20-1; abundance: .; CDR3aa: CSALSSLLAGSLETQYF; CDR3nt: TGCAGTGCTCTCTCCTCCTTACTAGCGGGGTCACTAGAGACCCAGTACTTC
j_gene: TRBJ2-1; d_gene: .; v_gene: TRBV5-1; abundance: many; CDR3aa: CASSPGLAVQSYNEQFF; CDR3nt: TGCGCCAGCAGCCCGGGGTTAGCGGTACAGTCCTACAATGAGCAGTTCTTC
j_gene: TRBJ2-1; d_gene: TRBD2; v_gene: TRBV7-2; abundance: many; CDR3aa: CASSLAPGTSGEQFF; CDR3nt: TGTGCCAGCAGCTTAGCCCCCGGGACTAGCGGTGAGCAGTTCTTC
j_gene: TRBJ2-5; d_gene: TRBD2; v_gene: TRBV24-1; abundance: few; CDR3aa: CATSDGTSGRQETQYF; CDR3nt: TGTGCCACCAGTGACGGGACTAGCGGGAGACAAGAGACCCAGTACTTC
j_gene: TRBJ2-7; d_gene: .; v_gene: TRBV28; abundance: .; CDR3aa: CASSVPRVPYEQYF; CDR3nt: TGTGCCAGCAGTGTACCCCGTGTTCCCTACGAGCAGTACTTC
j_gene: TRBJ1-2; d_gene: .; v_gene: TRBV28; abundance: .; CDR3aa: CASTSGMVGYTF; CDR3nt: TGTGCCAGCACCTCCGGGATGGTTGGCTACACCTTC
j_gene: TRBJ2-7; d_gene: TRBD1; v_gene: TRBV20-1; abundance: few; CDR3aa: CSARDPVRTGGYEQYF; CDR3nt: TGCAGTGCTAGAGATCCAGTCCGGACAGGGGGCTACGAGCAGTACTTC